This TCR beta chain was observed in a study of T cells in localized non-small cell lung cancer. Broader study findings: In adjacent lung appeared a median 57 of the top 100 tumor clones. Without multi-region sequencing, intratumor heterogeneity could not be excluded.

The CDR3 sequence is 16 residues long. Germline trimming cut 0 bases from V and 6 bases from J; bases unmatched to any gene: 7. Looked up from germline, CDR1 is MGHRA and CDR2 is YSYEKL. Of note for this clone: Its antigen remains unknown.

Measured with immunoSEQ multiplex PCR; TCRdb has only the in-frame clones, and not every one. This table has 8,500 to 10,000 clones, roughly 88% appearing once. J is TRBJ1-5 and V is TRBV4-1; 8 positions agree with TRBD1. The receptor was derived from a male donor aged 60 or over with stage III squamous cell lung carcinoma. The sample here was peripheral blood, taken before any cancer treatment. CDR3 protein: CASSQDAGGGGQPQHF. DNA of the CDR3: TGCGCCAGCAGCCAAGATGCAGGGGGCGGTGGTCAGCCCCAGCATTTT.